This TCR beta chain was observed in a study of graft-versus-host responses after intestinal transplantation. Turning to the study itself: Transplant types were multivisceral, liver-intestinal, or isolated intestinal. Tacrolimus and steroids were given for about 3 years to all recipients after anti-thymocyte globulin induction.

The CDR3 spans 15 residues. About this clone itself: Its antigen is still unknown.

The repertoire was sequenced with immunoSEQ multiplex PCR; TCRdb's copy has only in-frame clones and lacks some. The sample includes 35,000 to 45,000 clones, 85% to 95% of them seen just once. Broader study findings: When patients had graft-donor T cell macrochimerism, their allografts held high graft-versus-host to host-versus-graft clonal ratios. The recipient marrow held GvH clones, and some of them showed up first in ileum or blood.

This clonotype originated in a human patient who received an intestinal transplant, so some T cells may come from the graft donor. The chain links TRBV12-2 to TRBJ2-5; the table calls TRBD2, which could not be checked here. TRBV12-2 is listed as a pseudogene. Sample: PBMCs, taken around 730 days after intestinal transplantation. In DNA, the CDR3 is TGTGCAAGTCGCTCCGCTAGCGGGGGGGTGGAGACCCAGTACTTC. Protein product: CASRSASGGVETQYF.